These T cell receptor beta chains were read from a single sample in a study of identical twins. One entry per CDR3 protein, called by TCRdb with MiXCR from the 5' RACE reads. The sample yields hundreds of thousands of distinct CDR3 sequences, about 9.4% seen once. These data were also reused for a study on yellow fever vaccine responses in identical twins.

Sequenced input: PBMCs. The receptors were sampled from a woman aged 18 to 35 in good health. Both conserved end residues are part of each CDR3. The D gene is left open where the match is weak. Not all rows give a size; the values are once, few, many and, for expanded clones, a class.

length,J,size,D,V,DNA,CDR3
14,TRBJ2-7,-,-,TRBV20-1,TGCAGTGCTAGAGATCTGATGGTCGGCTACGAGCAGTACTTC,CSARDLMVGYEQYF
14,TRBJ2-1,-,-,TRBV7-2,TGTGCCAGCAGCCCCTGGAGGGGCTACAATGAGCAGTTCTTC,CASSPWRGYNEQFF
13,TRBJ2-2,few,-,TRBV29-1,TGCAGCGTTGTTGGACAGAACACCGGGGAGCTGTTTTTT,CSVVGQNTGELFF
16,TRBJ1-3,-,TRBD1,TRBV7-2,TGTGCCAGCAGCCCCCGGACAGGGAGCTCTGGAAACACCATATATTTT,CASSPRTGSSGNTIYF
12,TRBJ2-7,few,-,TRBV10-3,TGTGCCATCAGTGAGAGGGGCACGGAGCAGTACTTC,CAISERGTEQYF
13,TRBJ2-3,-,TRBD2,TRBV5-1,TGCGCCAGCCAGCGGGGGGAGTCAGATACGCAGTATTTT,CASQRGESDTQYF
13,TRBJ1-6,many,TRBD1,TRBV18,TGTGCCAGCTCACCCATCGGCACAGGGGCACTCCACTTT,CASSPIGTGALHF
17,TRBJ2-3,few,TRBD2,TRBV4-3,TGCGCCAGCAGCCTATCAGGACTAGCGGGAGAGGCAGATACGCAGTATTTT,CASSLSGLAGEADTQYF
14,TRBJ2-3,few,TRBD1,TRBV7-9,TGTGCCAGCCTGAGGGGGCCATTCACAGATACGCAGTATTTT,CASLRGPFTDTQYF
13,TRBJ1-2,many,-,TRBV24-1,TGTGCCACCAGCTCTTGGGGCAGCTATGGCTACACCTTC,CATSSWGSYGYTF
15,TRBJ2-2,-,-,TRBV6-2/TRBV6-3,TGTGCCAGCAGGGTCGGGGTAACGAACACCGGGGAGCTGTTTTTT,CASRVGVTNTGELFF
16,TRBJ2-5,-,-,TRBV5-1,TGCGCCAGCAGCTCCGGGTCGACAGGTTTCCAAGAGACCCAGTACTTC,CASSSGSTGFQETQYF
16,TRBJ2-1,-,TRBD2,TRBV2,TGTGCCAGCAGTGCCCACGGACTAGCGGGGACTAGTGAGCAGTTCTTC,CASSAHGLAGTSEQFF
20,TRBJ2-7,-,TRBD1,TRBV20-1,TGCAGTGCTAGAGATGGGACAGGGAAATTCGAAGGGACGATTGTTTACGAGCAGTACTTC,CSARDGTGKFEGTIVYEQYF
17,TRBJ2-1,-,-,TRBV4-3,TGCGCCAGCAGCCAAGATCTTTTCCAGGGTGTCCTCAGTGAGCAGTTCTTC,CASSQDLFQGVLSEQFF